A single sample is the source of the 11 T cell receptor beta chains below, sequenced in a study of cytomegalovirus exposure and HLA in healthy donors. The primer mix had 60 Vbeta and 13 Jbeta primers. The data were produced by immunoSEQ multiplex PCR, yet TCRdb's version contains in-frame clones alone and is incomplete. The data contain over 85,000 clones, under 80% of them singletons. Material for sequencing was PBMCs. These receptors were taken from a man aged 40-50 years in good health and CMV-seronegative.

The J gene is TRBJ2-1, the V gene TRBV30, with a weak D call TRBD1 (5 bases). Germline CDR1 GTSNPN, CDR2 SVGIG (reference sequence). The CDR3 has 18 amino acids. V lost 2 bases and J 3 bases, leaving 23 bases between the germline ends. The CDR3 DNA sequence: TGTGCCTGGAGTCGTTTAACAGGAAACCTTTTCAACTACAATGAGCAGTTCTTC. As protein: CAWSRLTGNLFNYNEQFF.

The rearrangement links TRBV27 to TRBJ1-3; 7 positions match TRBD1. CDR3 length equals 15 residues. Per germline, CDR1 MNHEY and CDR2 SMNVEV (reference sequence). The V gene end was trimmed by 3 bases and the J gene end by 2 bases; junction bases not matched to a gene: 4. The CDR3 loop is CASSFNRGAGNTIYF. The CDR3 DNA follows: TGTGCCAGCAGTTTTAACAGGGGTGCTGGAAACACCATATATTTT.

The rearrangement uses TRBV6-1 and TRBJ1-2; D is uncertain. CDR1 MNHNS and CDR2 SASEGT come from the germline V gene. The CDR3 runs 15 residues. V was cut by 0 bases and J by 8 bases, with 16 bases left in between. The CDR3: CASSEAETAFGGYTF. DNA for the CDR3: TGTGCCAGCAGTGAAGCGGAGACGGCCTTTGGGGGCTACACCTTC.

The CDR3 region has the DNA TGTGCCAGCAGCCTTACTAGGACGCTGGACCAAGAGACCCAGTACTTC. As protein: CASSLTRTLDQETQYF. V usage is TRBV28 and J usage is TRBJ2-5; TRBD2 might be the D (5 bases). CDR3 length: 16 residues. The V and J ends lost 6 bases and 0 bases respectively, with 17 bases between them. CDR1 and CDR2 (germline): MDHEN, SYDVKM.

This sequence joins TRBV27 and TRBJ1-5; a possible D gene is TRBD1 (5 bases). This CDR3 contains 13 residues. V was cut by 0 bases and J by 9 bases, with 9 bases left in between. Germline CDR1 reads MNHEY; CDR2 reads SMNVEV (reference sequence). The CDR3 DNA reads as TGTGCCAGCAGTTTATCTCAGGGAAGGCCCCAGCATTTT. Residues: CASSLSQGRPQHF.

The J gene is TRBJ2-3, the V gene TRBV11-3, with 8 positions matching TRBD2. In germline, CDR1 is SGHNT, CDR2 YENEEA. V shed 5 bases and J 5 bases; nucleotides not matched to a gene: 6. This CDR3 spans 14 amino acids. CDR3 DNA: TGTGCCAGCAGCCCGGGACTAGAACGAGATACGCAGTATTTT. Its protein product is CASSPGLERDTQYF.

The chain has TRBV5-5 and TRBJ1-3, with TRBD1 as a possible D gene (6 bases). CDR3 length: 15 amino acids. V shed 0 bases and J shed 2 bases, with 9 bases lying between them. CDR1 is SGHKS and CDR2 is YYEKEE in the germline V gene (reference sequence). CDR3 sequence (DNA): TGTGCCAGCAGCTTGGTGTCAGGGGCTGGAAACACCATATATTTT. Its protein is CASSLVSGAGNTIYF.

The chain joins TRBV6-5 to TRBJ1-2, with TRBD1 matching over 8 bases. The CDR3 is 16 residues long. The trim removed 0 bases at V and 2 bases at J, leaving 5 bases unmatched. The germline V gene has CDR1 MNHEY and CDR2 SVGAGI. The CDR3 region has the DNA TGTGCCAGCAGTTACTCTCTAGGACAGGGAAACTATGGCTACACCTTC. This sequence encodes CASSYSLGQGNYGYTF.

The genes are TRBV4-1 and TRBJ2-1, with D possibly being TRBD1 (6 bases). The V gene lost 5 bases and the J gene lost 6 bases, with 20 bases spanning the gap. This CDR3 is built from 16 residues. Germline CDR1 and CDR2: MGHRA and YSYEKL. As DNA, the CDR3 is TGCGCCAGCAGCTGGAAGGAGAGGGGGTCGGGCAATGAGCAGTTCTTC. It encodes CASSWKERGSGNEQFF.

V usage is TRBV27 and J usage is TRBJ2-5; 9 bases agree with TRBD1. V lost 5 bases and J lost 4; bases outside the gene matches: 5. CDR1 and CDR2 from the germline V gene are MNHEY and SMNVEV (reference sequence). This CDR3 is 14 amino acids long. The DNA of the CDR3 is TGTGCCAGCAGTCTTGGGACAGGGAGAGAGACCCAGTACTTC. Translating it yields CASSLGTGRETQYF.

The CDR3 DNA follows: TGTGCCAGCCTCGTTTCAGGGGTATATGGCTATGGCTACACCTTC. Protein product: CASLVSGVYGYGYTF. This sequence joins TRBV28 and TRBJ1-2; D perhaps matches TRBD1 (6 bases). The CDR3 totals 15 residues. Germline CDR1 reads MDHEN; CDR2 reads SYDVKM. Trimming shortened V by 8 bases and J by 4 bases, and 20 bases separated the two germline ends.